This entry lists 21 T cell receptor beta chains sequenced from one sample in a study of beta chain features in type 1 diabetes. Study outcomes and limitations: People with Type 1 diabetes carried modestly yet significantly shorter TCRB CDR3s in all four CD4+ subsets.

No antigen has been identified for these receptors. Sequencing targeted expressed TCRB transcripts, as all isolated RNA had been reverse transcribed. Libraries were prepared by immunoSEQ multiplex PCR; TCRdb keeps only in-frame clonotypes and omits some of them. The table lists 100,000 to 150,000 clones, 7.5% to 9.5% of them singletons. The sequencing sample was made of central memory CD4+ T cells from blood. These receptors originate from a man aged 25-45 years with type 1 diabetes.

The CDR3 sequence: CASRLQGAGQPQHF. The CDR3 nucleotides are TGTGCCAGCAGACTACAGGGGGCCGGACAGCCCCAGCATTTT. The chain combines TRBV6-5 with TRBJ1-5; 9 positions agree with TRBD1. The CDR3 totals 14 residues. CDR1 MNHEY and CDR2 SVGAGI come from the germline V gene. V shed 6 bases, J shed 7 bases, and the junction held 7 bases outside the gene matches.

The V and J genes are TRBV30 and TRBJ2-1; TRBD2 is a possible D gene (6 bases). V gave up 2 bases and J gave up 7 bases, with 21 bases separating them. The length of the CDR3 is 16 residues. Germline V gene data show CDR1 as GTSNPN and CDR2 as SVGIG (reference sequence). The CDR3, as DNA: TGTGCCTGGAGTTGGGGGAGGCAGGGTTTATTGAATGAGCAGTTCTTC. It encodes CAWSWGRQGLLNEQFF.

The CDR3 bases are TGTGCCAGCAGTTGGACAGGGGAATTGGGCTACACCTTC. This translates into CASSWTGELGYTF. The V and J genes are TRBV14 and TRBJ1-2, with 9 bases matching TRBD1. CDR1 and CDR2 from the germline V gene are SGHDN and FVKESK. The CDR3 contains 13 residues. The ends lost 6 bases at V and 8 bases at J; junction bases unmatched: 7.

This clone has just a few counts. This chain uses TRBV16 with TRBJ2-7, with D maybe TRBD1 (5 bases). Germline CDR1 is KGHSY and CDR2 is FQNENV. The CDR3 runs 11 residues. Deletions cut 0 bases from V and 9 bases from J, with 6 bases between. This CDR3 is CASSQSRVQYF. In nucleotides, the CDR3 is TGTGCCAGCAGCCAATCCAGGGTGCAGTACTTC.

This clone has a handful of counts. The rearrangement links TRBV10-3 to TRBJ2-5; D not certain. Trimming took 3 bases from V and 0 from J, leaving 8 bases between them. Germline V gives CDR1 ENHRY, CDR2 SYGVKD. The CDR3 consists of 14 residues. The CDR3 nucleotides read TGTGCCATCAGTGAACACAGCCACCAAGAGACCCAGTACTTC. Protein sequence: CAISEHSHQETQYF.

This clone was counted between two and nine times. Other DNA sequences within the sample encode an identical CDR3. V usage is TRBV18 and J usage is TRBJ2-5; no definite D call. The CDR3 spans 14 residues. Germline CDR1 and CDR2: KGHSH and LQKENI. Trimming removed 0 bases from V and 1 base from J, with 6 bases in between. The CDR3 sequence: CASSPPNSQETQYF. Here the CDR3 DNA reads TGTGCCAGCTCACCACCGAACAGCCAAGAGACCCAGTACTTC.

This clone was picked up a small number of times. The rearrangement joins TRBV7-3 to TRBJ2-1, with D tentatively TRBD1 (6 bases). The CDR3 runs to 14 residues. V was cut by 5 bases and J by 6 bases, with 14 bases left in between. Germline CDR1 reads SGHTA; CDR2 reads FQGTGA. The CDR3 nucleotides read TGTGCCAGCAGCCTCCAACAGGGTTCCAATGAGCAGTTCTTC. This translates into CASSLQQGSNEQFF.

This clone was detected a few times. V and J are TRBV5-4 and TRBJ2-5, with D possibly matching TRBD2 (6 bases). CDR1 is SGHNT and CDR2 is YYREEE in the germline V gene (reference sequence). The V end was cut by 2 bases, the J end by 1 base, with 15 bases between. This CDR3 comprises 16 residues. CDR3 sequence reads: CASSFNHGTAQETQYF. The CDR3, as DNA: TGTGCCAGCAGCTTTAACCACGGGACTGCCCAAGAGACCCAGTACTTC. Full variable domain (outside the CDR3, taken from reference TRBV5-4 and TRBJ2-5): ETGVTQSPTHLIKTRGQQVTLRCSSQSGHNTVSWYQQALGQGPQFIFQYYREEENGRGNFPPRFSGLQFPNYSSELNVNALELDDSALYLCASSFNHGTAQETQYFGPGTRLLVL.

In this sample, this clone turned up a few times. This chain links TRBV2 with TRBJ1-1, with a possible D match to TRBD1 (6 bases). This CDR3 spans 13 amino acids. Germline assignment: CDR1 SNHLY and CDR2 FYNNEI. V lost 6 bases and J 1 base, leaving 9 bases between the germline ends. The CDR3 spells CASRQDRNTEAFF. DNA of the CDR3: TGTGCCAGCAGACAGGACAGGAACACTGAAGCTTTCTTT.

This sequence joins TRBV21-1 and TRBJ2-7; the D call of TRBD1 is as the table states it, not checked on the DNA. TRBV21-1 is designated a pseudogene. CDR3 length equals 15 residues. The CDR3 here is CASSSHREKGYEQYF. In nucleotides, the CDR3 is TGTGCCAGCAGCTCACACAGGGAAAAGGGGTACGAGCAGTACTTC.

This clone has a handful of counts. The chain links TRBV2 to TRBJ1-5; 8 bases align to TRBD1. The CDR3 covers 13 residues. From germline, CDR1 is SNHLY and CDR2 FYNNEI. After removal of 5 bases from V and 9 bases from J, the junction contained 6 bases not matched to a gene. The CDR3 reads CASSPRGLLPQHF. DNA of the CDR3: TGTGCCAGCAGTCCCAGGGGGCTACTGCCCCAGCATTTT. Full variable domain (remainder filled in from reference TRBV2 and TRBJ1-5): EPEVTQTPSHQVTQMGQEVILRCVPISNHLYFYWYRQILGQKVEFLVSFYNNEISEKSEIFDDQFSVERPDGSNFTLKIRSTKLEDSAMYFCASSPRGLLPQHFGDGTRLSIL.

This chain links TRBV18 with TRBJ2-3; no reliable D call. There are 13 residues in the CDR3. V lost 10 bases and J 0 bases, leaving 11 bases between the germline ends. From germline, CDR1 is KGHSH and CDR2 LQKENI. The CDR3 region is CATAGISTDTQYF. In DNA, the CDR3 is TGTGCCACGGCAGGAATAAGCACAGATACGCAGTATTTT.

The CDR3 sequence: CASSLHGGGSYEQYF. Written as DNA, the CDR3 is TGTGCCAGCAGCTTACACGGGGGAGGCTCCTACGAGCAGTACTTC. The J gene is TRBJ2-7, the V gene TRBV7-2; maybe TRBD2 (6 bases). Trimming took off 2 bases at V and 0 bases at J, with 11 bases between the two ends. The CDR3 loop spans 15 amino acids. Germline CDR1 is SGHTA and CDR2 is FQGNSA.

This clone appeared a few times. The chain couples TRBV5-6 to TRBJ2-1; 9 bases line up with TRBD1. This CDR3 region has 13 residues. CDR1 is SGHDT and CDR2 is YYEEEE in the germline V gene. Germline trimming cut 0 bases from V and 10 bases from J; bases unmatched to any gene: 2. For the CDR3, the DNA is TGTGCCAGCAGCTTGGATGGGACAGGGGAGCAGTTCTTC. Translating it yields CASSLDGTGEQFF.

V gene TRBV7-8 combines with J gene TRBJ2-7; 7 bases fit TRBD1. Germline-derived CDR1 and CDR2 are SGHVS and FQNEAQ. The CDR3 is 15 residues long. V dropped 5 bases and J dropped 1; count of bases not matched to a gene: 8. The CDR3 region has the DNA TGTGCCAGCAGCCCCCAGGGACAGTCATCCTACGAGCAGTACTTC. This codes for CASSPQGQSSYEQYF. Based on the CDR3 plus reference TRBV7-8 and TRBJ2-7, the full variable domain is GAGVSQSPRYKVAKRGQDVALRCDPISGHVSLFWYQQALGQGPEFLTYFQNEAQLDKSGLPSDRFFAERPEGSVSTLKIQRTQQEDSAVYLCASSPQGQSSYEQYFGPGTRLTVT.

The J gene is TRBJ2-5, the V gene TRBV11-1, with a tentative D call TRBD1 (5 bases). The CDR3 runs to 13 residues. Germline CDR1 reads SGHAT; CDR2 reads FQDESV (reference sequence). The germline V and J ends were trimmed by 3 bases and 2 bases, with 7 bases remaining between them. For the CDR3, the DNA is TGTGCCAGCAGCTTCCCAGGGCAAGAGACCCAGTACTTC. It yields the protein CASSFPGQETQYF.

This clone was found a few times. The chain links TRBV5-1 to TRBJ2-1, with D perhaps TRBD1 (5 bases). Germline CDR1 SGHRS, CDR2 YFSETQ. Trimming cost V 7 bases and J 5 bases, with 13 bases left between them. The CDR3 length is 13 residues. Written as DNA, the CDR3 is TGCGCCAGCTTCGTAGGACAAAACAATGAGCAGTTCTTC. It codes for CASFVGQNNEQFF.

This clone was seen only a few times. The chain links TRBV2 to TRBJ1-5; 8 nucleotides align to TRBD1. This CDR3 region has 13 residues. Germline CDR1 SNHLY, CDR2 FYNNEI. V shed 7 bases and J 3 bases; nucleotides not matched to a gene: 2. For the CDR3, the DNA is TGTGCCAGCAAGGGACAGGCCAATCAGCCCCAGCATTTT. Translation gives CASKGQANQPQHF.

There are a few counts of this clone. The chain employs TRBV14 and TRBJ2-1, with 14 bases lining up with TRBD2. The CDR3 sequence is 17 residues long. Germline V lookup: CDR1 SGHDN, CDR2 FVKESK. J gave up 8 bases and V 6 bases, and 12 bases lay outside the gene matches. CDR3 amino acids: CASSDTSGTSGGYEQFF. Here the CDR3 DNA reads TGTGCCAGCAGTGATACTTCCGGGACTAGCGGGGGCTATGAGCAGTTCTTC. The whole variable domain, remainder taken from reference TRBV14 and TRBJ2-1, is EAGVTQFPSHSVIEKGQTVTLRCDPISGHDNLYWYRRVMGKEIKFLLHFVKESKQDESGMPNNRFLAERTGGTYSTLKVQPAELEDSGVYFCASSDTSGTSGGYEQFFGPGTRLTVL.

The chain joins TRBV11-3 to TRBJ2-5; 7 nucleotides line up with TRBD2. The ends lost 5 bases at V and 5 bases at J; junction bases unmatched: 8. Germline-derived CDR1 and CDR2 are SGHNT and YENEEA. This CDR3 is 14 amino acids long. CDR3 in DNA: TGTGCCAGCAGCCCGGGGGGAGAACGCGAGACCCAGTACTTC. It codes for CASSPGGERETQYF.

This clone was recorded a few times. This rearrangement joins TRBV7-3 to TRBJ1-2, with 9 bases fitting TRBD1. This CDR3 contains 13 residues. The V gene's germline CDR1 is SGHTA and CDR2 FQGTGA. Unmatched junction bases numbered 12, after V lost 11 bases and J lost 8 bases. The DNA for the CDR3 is TGTGCCGACAGGGGGGCCCCTATTGAGGGCTACACCTTC. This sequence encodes CADRGAPIEGYTF.